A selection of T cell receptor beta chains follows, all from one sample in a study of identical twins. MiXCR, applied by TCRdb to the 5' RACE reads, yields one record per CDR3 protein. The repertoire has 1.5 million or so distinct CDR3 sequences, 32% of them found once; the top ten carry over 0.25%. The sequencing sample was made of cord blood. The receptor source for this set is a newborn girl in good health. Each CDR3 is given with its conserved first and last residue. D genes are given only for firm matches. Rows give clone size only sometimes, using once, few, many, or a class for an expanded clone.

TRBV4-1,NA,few,CASSQGGAQETQYF
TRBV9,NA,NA,CASSLAGRHPSDTQYF
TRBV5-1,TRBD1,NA,CASETGEILTEAFF
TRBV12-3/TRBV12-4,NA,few,CACSPLATSSYEQYF
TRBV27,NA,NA,CASSLSPQRYYGYTF
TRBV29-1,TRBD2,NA,CSVEMGGDTQYF
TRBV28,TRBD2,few,CASSGIAGSQETQYF
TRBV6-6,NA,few,CASSSPVVGTIYNEQFF
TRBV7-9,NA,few,CASSFGSTGHGYTF
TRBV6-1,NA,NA,CASAKTGANSPLHF
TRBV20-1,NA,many,CSAREGFTDTQYF
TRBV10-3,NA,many,CAISESTGYGYTF